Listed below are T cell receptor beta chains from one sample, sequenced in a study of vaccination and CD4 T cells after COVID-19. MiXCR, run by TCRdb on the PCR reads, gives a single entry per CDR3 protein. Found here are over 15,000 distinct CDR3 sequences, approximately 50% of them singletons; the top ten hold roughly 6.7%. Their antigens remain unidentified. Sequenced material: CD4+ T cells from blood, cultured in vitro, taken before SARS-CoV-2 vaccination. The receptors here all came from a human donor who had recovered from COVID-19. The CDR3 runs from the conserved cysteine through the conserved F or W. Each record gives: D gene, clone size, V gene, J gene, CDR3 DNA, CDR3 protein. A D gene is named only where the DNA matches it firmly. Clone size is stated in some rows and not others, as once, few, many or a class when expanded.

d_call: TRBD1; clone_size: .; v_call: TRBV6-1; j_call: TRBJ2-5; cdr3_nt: TGTGCCAGCCCCCCGGGACAGGGTTCGGAGACCCAGTACTTC; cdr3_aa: CASPPGQGSETQYF
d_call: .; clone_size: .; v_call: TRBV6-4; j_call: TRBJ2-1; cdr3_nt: TGTGCCAGCGGCCCGGGACTTAACCTAGACTACACTGAGCAGTTCTTC; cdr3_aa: CASGPGLNLDYTEQFF
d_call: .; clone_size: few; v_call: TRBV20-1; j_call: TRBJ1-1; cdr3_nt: TGCAGTGCGCGACTATCAGGGCAGCTACCGAACACTGAAGCTTTCTTT; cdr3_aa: CSARLSGQLPNTEAFF
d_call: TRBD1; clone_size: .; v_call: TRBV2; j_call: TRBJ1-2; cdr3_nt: TGTGCCAGCAGTGAATACCAGGGGGGTGGAGGCTACACCTTC; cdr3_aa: CASSEYQGGGGYTF
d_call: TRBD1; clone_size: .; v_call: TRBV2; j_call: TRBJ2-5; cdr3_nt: TGTGCCAGCGGGCGGGACAGGGTGGGAGGTGAGACCCAGTACTTC; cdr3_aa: CASGRDRVGGETQYF
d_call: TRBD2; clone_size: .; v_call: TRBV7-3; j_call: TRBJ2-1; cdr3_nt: TGTGCCAGCAGCTTACGGCGGGAGGGGTACAATGAGCAGTTCTTC; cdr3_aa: CASSLRREGYNEQFF
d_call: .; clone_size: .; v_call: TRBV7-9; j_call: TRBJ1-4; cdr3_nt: TGTGCCAGCAGTTCCGACGTTAAACCTAATGAAAAACTGTTTTTT; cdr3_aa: CASSSDVKPNEKLFF
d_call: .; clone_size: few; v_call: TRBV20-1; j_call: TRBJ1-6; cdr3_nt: TGCAGTGCTCTGACTCAATATAATTCACCCCTCCACTTT; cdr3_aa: CSALTQYNSPLHF
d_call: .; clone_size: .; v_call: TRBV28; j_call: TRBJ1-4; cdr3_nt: TGTGCCAGCAGTCTGGGCTTTCGAGAAACTTTGTTTTTT; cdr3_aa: CASSLGFRETLFF
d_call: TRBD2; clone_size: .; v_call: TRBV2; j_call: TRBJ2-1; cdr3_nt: TGTGCCAGCACCCTACTAGCGGGACCCTACAATGAGCAGTTCTTC; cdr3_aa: CASTLLAGPYNEQFF
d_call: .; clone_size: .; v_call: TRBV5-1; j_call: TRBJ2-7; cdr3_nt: TGCGCCAGCAGCTTGGTAGGCCAAGACTACGAGCAGTACTTC; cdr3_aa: CASSLVGQDYEQYF
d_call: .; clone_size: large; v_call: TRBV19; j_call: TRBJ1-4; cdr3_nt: TGTGCCAGCAGCCGGTTGGGCCCGTTCGATGAAAAACTGTTTTTT; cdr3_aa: CASSRLGPFDEKLFF
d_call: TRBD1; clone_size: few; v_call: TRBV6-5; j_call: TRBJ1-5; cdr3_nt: TGTGCCAGCAGTTACCCCGGACAGGGCCTTTATCAGCCCCAGCATTTT; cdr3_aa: CASSYPGQGLYQPQHF
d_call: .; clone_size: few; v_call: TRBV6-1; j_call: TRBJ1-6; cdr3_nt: TGTGCCAGCAGGGCTGGGAGTCTTTTTATGAATTCACCCCTCCACTTT; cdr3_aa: CASRAGSLFMNSPLHF
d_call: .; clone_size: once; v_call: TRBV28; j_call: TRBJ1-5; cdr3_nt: TGTGCCAGCAGGGCGGGACAACACAATCAGCCCCAGCATTTT; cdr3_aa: CASRAGQHNQPQHF
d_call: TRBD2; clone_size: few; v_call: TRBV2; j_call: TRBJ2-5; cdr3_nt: TGTGCCAGCAGTGAATATGGGTTCGGGGGGGAGACCCAGTACTTC; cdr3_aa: CASSEYGFGGETQYF
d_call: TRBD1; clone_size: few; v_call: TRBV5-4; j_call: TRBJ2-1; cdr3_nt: TGTGCCAGCAGCTACACAGGGGGCTTTGAGCAGTTCTTC; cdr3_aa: CASSYTGGFEQFF
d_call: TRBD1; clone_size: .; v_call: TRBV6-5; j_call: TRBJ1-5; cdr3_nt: TGTGCCAGCAGTTTTCCGGGACAGGGGATCAATCAGCCCCAGCATTTT; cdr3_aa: CASSFPGQGINQPQHF
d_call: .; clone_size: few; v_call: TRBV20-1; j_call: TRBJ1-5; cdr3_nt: TGCAGTGCTAGAGATTCGCGGGGAGGCAGGGTGAAACAGCCCCAGCATTTT; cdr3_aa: CSARDSRGGRVKQPQHF
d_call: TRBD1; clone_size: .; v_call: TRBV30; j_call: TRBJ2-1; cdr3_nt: TGTGCCTGGAGTGTACAGGGGGATGAGCAGTTCTTC; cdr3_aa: CAWSVQGDEQFF
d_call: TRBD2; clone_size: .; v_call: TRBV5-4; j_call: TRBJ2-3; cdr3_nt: TGTGCCAGCAGCGGGGGTAGCGGGAGAGCGATCACAGATACGCAGTATTTT; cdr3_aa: CASSGGSGRAITDTQYF
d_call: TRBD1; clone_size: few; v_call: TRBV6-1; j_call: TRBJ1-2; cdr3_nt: TGTGCCAGCAGTCTACGGACAGGAGAGTATGGCTACACCTTC; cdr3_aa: CASSLRTGEYGYTF
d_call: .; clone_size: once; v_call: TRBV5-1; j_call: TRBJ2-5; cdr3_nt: TGCGCCAGCAGCGATTCCAGGGAAGAGACCCAGTACTTC; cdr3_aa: CASSDSREETQYF
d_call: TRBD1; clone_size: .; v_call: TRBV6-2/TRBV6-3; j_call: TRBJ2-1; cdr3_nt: TGTGCCACAGGGCAGGGACAGGGGGAAGTGCAGTTCTTC; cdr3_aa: CATGQGQGEVQFF
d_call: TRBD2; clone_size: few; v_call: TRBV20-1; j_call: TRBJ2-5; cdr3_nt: TGCAGTGCTAGGGCGGGAGTGTTACAAGAGACCCAGTACTTC; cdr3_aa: CSARAGVLQETQYF
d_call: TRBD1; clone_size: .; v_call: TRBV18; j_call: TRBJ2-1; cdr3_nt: TGTGCCAGCTCGCTAGGACAGGGGGATTACAATGAGCAGTTCTTC; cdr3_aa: CASSLGQGDYNEQFF
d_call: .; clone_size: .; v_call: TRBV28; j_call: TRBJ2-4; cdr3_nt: TGTGCCAGCAGTGCCTATGGGACTGCTCCTAGAAAGGGGGACATTCAGTACTTC; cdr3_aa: CASSAYGTAPRKGDIQYF
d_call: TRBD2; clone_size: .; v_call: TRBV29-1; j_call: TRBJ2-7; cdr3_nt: TGCAGCGTTAGCGTGCGGACTAGCGGGAGCTACGAGCAGTACTTC; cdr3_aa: CSVSVRTSGSYEQYF
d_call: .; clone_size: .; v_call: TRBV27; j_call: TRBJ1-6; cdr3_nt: TGTGCCAGCAGTCCCCGGGACATAAATAATTCACCCCTCCACTTT; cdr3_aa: CASSPRDINNSPLHF
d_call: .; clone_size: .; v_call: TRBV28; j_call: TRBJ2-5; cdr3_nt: TGTGCCAGCAGTTCAATTACAGGGTACCAAGAGACCCAGTACTTC; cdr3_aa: CASSSITGYQETQYF
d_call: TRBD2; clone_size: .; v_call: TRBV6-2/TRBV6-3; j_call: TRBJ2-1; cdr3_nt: TGTGCCAGCAGTTACGGACTAGCGGGAGTAAGGGAGCAGTTCTTC; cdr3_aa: CASSYGLAGVREQFF
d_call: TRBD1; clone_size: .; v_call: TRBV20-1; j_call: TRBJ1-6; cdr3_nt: TGCAGTGCCCCTTGGGGGACAGGGGTTAATTCACCCCTCCACTTT; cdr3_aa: CSAPWGTGVNSPLHF
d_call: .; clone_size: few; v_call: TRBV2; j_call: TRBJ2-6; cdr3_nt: TGTGCCAGCAGTGAAGCGTCCAGGGTAGCCGTCCTGACTTTC; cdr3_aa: CASSEASRVAVLTF
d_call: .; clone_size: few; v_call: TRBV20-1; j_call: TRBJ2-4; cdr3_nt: TGCAGTGCTTCCATCAGCAGGGGAGTCAAAAACATTCAGTACTTC; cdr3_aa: CSASISRGVKNIQYF
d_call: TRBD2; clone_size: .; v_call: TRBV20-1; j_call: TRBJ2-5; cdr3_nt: TGCAGTGCTGCCTACTCGGGGGGGGAGACCCAGTACTTC; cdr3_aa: CSAAYSGGETQYF
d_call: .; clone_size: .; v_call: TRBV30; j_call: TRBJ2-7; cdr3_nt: TGTGCCTGGAGTGGACCCGGGATAGTTAGTGACGAGCAGTACTTC; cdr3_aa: CAWSGPGIVSDEQYF
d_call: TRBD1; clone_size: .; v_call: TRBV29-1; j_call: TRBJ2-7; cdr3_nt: TGCAGCGGAACGGGACAGGGGGGAGCGGAGCAGTACTTC; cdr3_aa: CSGTGQGGAEQYF
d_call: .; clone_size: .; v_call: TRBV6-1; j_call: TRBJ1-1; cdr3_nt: TGTGCCAGCAGTATTGGGGCACCAAACACTGAAGCTTTCTTT; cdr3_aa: CASSIGAPNTEAFF
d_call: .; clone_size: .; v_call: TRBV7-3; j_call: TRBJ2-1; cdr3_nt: TGTGCCAGCAGCCCCACGATAGGCGGAGAGCAGTTCTTC; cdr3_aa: CASSPTIGGEQFF
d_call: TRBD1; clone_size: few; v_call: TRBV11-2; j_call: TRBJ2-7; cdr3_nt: TGTGCCAGCAGCGACCCCGGGACAGGGGGCTACGAGCAGTACTTC; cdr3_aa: CASSDPGTGGYEQYF
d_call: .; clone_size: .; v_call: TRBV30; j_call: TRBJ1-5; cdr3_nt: TGTGCCTGGAGTTTGAGGGGGAACAATCAGCCCCAGCATTTT; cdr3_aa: CAWSLRGNNQPQHF
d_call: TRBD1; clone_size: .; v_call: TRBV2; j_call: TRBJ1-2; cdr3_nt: TGTGCCAGCAGGGGGGACAGGACGGCGTACTACACCTTC; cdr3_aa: CASRGDRTAYYTF
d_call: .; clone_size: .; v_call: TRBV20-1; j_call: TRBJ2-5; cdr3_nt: TGCAGTGCCAGGACGGTGTACGCTGAGACCCAGTACTTC; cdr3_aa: CSARTVYAETQYF
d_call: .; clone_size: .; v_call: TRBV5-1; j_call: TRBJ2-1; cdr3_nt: TGCGCCAGCAAGGAGCGAACCTCCTACAATGAGCAGTTCTTC; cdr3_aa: CASKERTSYNEQFF
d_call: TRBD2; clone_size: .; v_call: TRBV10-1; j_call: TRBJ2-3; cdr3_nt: TGCGCCAGTCCGACTAGCGGGGCCCGGGGAGATACGCAGTATTTT; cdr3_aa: CASPTSGARGDTQYF
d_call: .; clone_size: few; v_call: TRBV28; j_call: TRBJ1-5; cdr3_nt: TGTGCCAGCAGTTGGGACAGCAATCAGCCCCAGCATTTT; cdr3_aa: CASSWDSNQPQHF
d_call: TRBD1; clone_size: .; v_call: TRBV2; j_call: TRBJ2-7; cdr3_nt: TGTGCCAGCACCGGACAGGGGGTCGCGAGCTCCTACGAGCAGTACTTC; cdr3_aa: CASTGQGVASSYEQYF
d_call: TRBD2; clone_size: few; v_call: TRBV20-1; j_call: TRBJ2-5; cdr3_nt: TGCAGTGCTCGGTTTAGCGGGAGGGAGACCCAGTACTTC; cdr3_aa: CSARFSGRETQYF
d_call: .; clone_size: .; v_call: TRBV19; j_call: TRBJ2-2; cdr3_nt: TGTGCCAGTAGTATAGATGTCACCGGGGAGCTGTTTTTT; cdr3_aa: CASSIDVTGELFF
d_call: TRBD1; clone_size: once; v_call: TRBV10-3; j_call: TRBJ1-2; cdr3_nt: TGTGCCATCATGGACAGGGATTCCAACTATGGCTACACCTTC; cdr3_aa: CAIMDRDSNYGYTF
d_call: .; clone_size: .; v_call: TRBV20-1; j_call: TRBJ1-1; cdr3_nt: TGCAGTGCAGCGGACGGACTCTACACTGAAGCTTTCTTT; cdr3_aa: CSAADGLYTEAFF
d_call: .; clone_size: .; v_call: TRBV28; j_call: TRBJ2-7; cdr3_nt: TGTGCCAGCAATGGGGCAACCTACGAGCAGTACTTC; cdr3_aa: CASNGATYEQYF
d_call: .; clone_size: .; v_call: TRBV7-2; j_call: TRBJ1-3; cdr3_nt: TGTGCCAGCAGCATACAAAAGGGAAACACCATATATTTT; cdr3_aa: CASSIQKGNTIYF
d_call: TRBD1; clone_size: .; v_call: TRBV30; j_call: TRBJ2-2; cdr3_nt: TGTGCCTGGAGGGGACAGCCGGCCGGGGAGCTGTTTTTT; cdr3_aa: CAWRGQPAGELFF